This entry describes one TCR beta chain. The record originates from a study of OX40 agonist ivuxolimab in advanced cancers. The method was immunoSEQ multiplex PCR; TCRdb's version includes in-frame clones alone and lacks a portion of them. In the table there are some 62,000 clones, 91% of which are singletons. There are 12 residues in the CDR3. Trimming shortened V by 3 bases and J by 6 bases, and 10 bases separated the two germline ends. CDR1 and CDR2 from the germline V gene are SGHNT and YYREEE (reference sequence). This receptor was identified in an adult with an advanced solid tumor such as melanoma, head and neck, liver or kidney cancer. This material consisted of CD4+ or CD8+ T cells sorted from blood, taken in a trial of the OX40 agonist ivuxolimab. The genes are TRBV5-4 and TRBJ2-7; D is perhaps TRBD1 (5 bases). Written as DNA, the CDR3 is TGTGCCAGCAGCTGGGGCCCCGGCGAGCAGTACTTC. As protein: CASSWGPGEQYF.